Sequencing of this TCR beta chain was carried out in a study of T cells in Graves' hyperthyroidism and ophthalmopathy. Notes on the study in general: Most clonotypes that expanded in the thyroid above 0.001 also showed up in blood.

Turning to this clonotype: The antigen is unknown.

The germline gives CDR1 SGHTA, CDR2 FQGNSA. The CDR3 runs 12 residues. Trimming cost V 6 bases and J 8 bases, with 13 bases left between them. RNA transcripts gave rise to amplified TCR beta CDR3 regions. Carried out on the TCR CDR3, a first-round RT-PCR used the HTBI primer set. TCRdb passed the multiplex PCR reads through MiXCR, listing each CDR3 protein once. There are roughly 840,000 distinct CDR3 sequences in the sample; around 38% occur only once, and 8.9% lies in the top ten. The chain carries TRBV7-2 and TRBJ1-2, with D uncertain. Material: blood. The source is a man in his late teens or twenties with Graves' hyperthyroidism. The CDR3 spells CASSYWANGYTF. In nucleotides, the CDR3 is TGTGCCAGCAGTTATTGGGCGAACGGCTACACCTTC. Using reference TRBV7-2 and TRBJ1-2 for the parts outside the CDR3, the full variable domain is GAGVSQSPSNKVTEKGKDVELRCDPISGHTALYWYRQSLGQGLEFLIYFQGNSAPDKSGLPSDRFSAERTGGSVSTLTIQRTQQEDSAVYLCASSYWANGYTFGSGTRLTVV.